These T cell receptor beta chains were read from a single sample in a study of cytomegalovirus exposure and HLA in healthy donors. Data came from immunoSEQ multiplex PCR; TCRdb stores just in-frame clones and leaves some out. Its table records fewer than 150,000 clones. Sequenced: PBMCs. Source of these receptors: a woman aged 60-75 years in good health and CMV-seronegative. Both conserved end residues are part of each CDR3. Fields, in order: CDR3 DNA, CDR3 protein, J gene, D gene, V gene. D genes are given only for firm matches.

cdr3_nt: TGTGCCAGGATACTAGCGGGGGTTTACGAGCAGTACTTC
cdr3_aa: CARILAGVYEQYF
j_call: TRBJ2-7
d_call: TRBD2
v_call: TRBV6-5

cdr3_nt: TGCGCCAGCAGCTTGGAGGGGACAGGGGTAGATACGCAGTATTTT
cdr3_aa: CASSLEGTGVDTQYF
j_call: TRBJ2-3
d_call: TRBD1
v_call: TRBV5-1

cdr3_nt: TGTGCCAGCAGCCCCCGAACAGGGACGGGAAACACCATATATTTT
cdr3_aa: CASSPRTGTGNTIYF
j_call: TRBJ1-3
d_call: -
v_call: TRBV9

cdr3_nt: TGTGCCAGCAGTGACCCCACCAGAGGGAATGAAAAACTGTTTTTT
cdr3_aa: CASSDPTRGNEKLFF
j_call: TRBJ1-4
d_call: -
v_call: TRBV2

cdr3_nt: TGTGCCAGCAGCCAGAAACTAGCGGGAGATGTTTCAGATACGCAGTATTTT
cdr3_aa: CASSQKLAGDVSDTQYF
j_call: TRBJ2-3
d_call: TRBD2
v_call: TRBV4-2

cdr3_nt: TGCAGCGTTGTGGGACAGTCCGGGGAGACCCAGTACTTC
cdr3_aa: CSVVGQSGETQYF
j_call: TRBJ2-5
d_call: TRBD1
v_call: TRBV29-1

cdr3_nt: TGTGCCAGCAGCTTAGGAGGCAGTAATGAAAAACTGTTTTTT
cdr3_aa: CASSLGGSNEKLFF
j_call: TRBJ1-4
d_call: -
v_call: TRBV7-9

cdr3_nt: TGCAGCGTTGGGGACACGGACTACGAGCAGTACTTC
cdr3_aa: CSVGDTDYEQYF
j_call: TRBJ2-7
d_call: -
v_call: TRBV29-1

cdr3_nt: TGTGCCAGCAAACTGTCCGGGACAGTTAACACTGAAGCTTTCTTT
cdr3_aa: CASKLSGTVNTEAFF
j_call: TRBJ1-1
d_call: TRBD1
v_call: TRBV27

cdr3_nt: TGTGCCAGCTCACCCCTAGCGGGAGGGCCGGGATCCTACGAGCAGTACTTC
cdr3_aa: CASSPLAGGPGSYEQYF
j_call: TRBJ2-7
d_call: TRBD2
v_call: TRBV18

cdr3_nt: TGTGCCAGCAGCGAACAGGGGTGGACAGATACGCAGTATTTT
cdr3_aa: CASSEQGWTDTQYF
j_call: TRBJ2-3
d_call: TRBD1
v_call: TRBV5-8

cdr3_nt: TGTGCCAGCAGTGAAACTAGCGGGAGGGGGGCCTACAATGAGCAGTTCTTC
cdr3_aa: CASSETSGRGAYNEQFF
j_call: TRBJ2-1
d_call: TRBD2
v_call: TRBV6-1

cdr3_nt: TGTGCCAGCAGAGAAACAGGGGGCGGGGAGCAGTTCTTC
cdr3_aa: CASRETGGGEQFF
j_call: TRBJ2-1
d_call: TRBD1
v_call: TRBV2

cdr3_nt: TGTGCCAGCAGTCGCGGGGGGACAGGGATGGGGGAGCAGTACTTC
cdr3_aa: CASSRGGTGMGEQYF
j_call: TRBJ2-7
d_call: -
v_call: TRBV28

cdr3_nt: TGTGCCAGCAGCGGCCATTCGGGACTAGTTAACACCGGGGAGCTGTTTTTT
cdr3_aa: CASSGHSGLVNTGELFF
j_call: TRBJ2-2
d_call: TRBD2
v_call: TRBV9

cdr3_nt: TGTGCCAGCAGCGTAGGTACTACTGGGGCCAACGTCCTGACTTTC
cdr3_aa: CASSVGTTGANVLTF
j_call: TRBJ2-6
d_call: -
v_call: TRBV9

cdr3_nt: TGTGCCAGCAGTTACCTGACAGGGACCTACGAGCAGTACTTC
cdr3_aa: CASSYLTGTYEQYF
j_call: TRBJ2-7
d_call: TRBD1
v_call: TRBV6-5

cdr3_nt: TGTGCCAGCAACGCGGACAGCATTAATGAAAAACTGTTTTTT
cdr3_aa: CASNADSINEKLFF
j_call: TRBJ1-4
d_call: -
v_call: TRBV7-9

cdr3_nt: TGTGCCATCAGTGAGTCGTTTGGGTTCGGGAAAAACACCGGGGAGCTGTTTTTT
cdr3_aa: CAISESFGFGKNTGELFF
j_call: TRBJ2-2
d_call: -
v_call: TRBV10-3

cdr3_nt: TGTGCCAGCAGTGGGGGCTCGTACGAGCAGTACTTC
cdr3_aa: CASSGGSYEQYF
j_call: TRBJ2-7
d_call: -
v_call: TRBV2

cdr3_nt: TGTGCCAGCAGTTCCGGGACAAGTTTATACGAGCAGTACTTC
cdr3_aa: CASSSGTSLYEQYF
j_call: TRBJ2-7
d_call: -
v_call: TRBV28

cdr3_nt: TGTGCCAGCAGCTCTCAGGGGGCCCAAGAGACCCAGTACTTC
cdr3_aa: CASSSQGAQETQYF
j_call: TRBJ2-5
d_call: TRBD1
v_call: TRBV5-4

cdr3_nt: TGTGCCAGCTCACCAACAGCAAGCTCCTATAATTCACCCCTCCACTTT
cdr3_aa: CASSPTASSYNSPLHF
j_call: TRBJ1-6
d_call: -
v_call: TRBV18

cdr3_nt: TGTGCCAGCAGTGGGACAGGGAGGTTCTATGGCTACACCTTC
cdr3_aa: CASSGTGRFYGYTF
j_call: TRBJ1-2
d_call: TRBD1
v_call: TRBV2

cdr3_nt: TGCAGCGTTGCTCGGGGGGACTATGGCTACACCTTC
cdr3_aa: CSVARGDYGYTF
j_call: TRBJ1-2
d_call: -
v_call: TRBV29-1

cdr3_nt: TGTGCCAGCAGTTACGGAGCGTTAGCCAAAAACATTCAGTACTTC
cdr3_aa: CASSYGALAKNIQYF
j_call: TRBJ2-4
d_call: -
v_call: TRBV6-5

cdr3_nt: TGTGCCAGCATGCCGCTTGACAGGGTTAATTCACCCCTCCACTTT
cdr3_aa: CASMPLDRVNSPLHF
j_call: TRBJ1-6
d_call: TRBD1
v_call: TRBV6-1

cdr3_nt: TGTGCCAGCAGTTTAATCCTGAGGGGGCCCTCCTACGAGCAGTACTTC
cdr3_aa: CASSLILRGPSYEQYF
j_call: TRBJ2-7
d_call: TRBD1
v_call: TRBV6-6

cdr3_nt: TGTGCCACCAGCAGAGTGGCTTCGATCAGGGGTTTTGCCTACGAGCAGTACTTC
cdr3_aa: CATSRVASIRGFAYEQYF
j_call: TRBJ2-7
d_call: -
v_call: TRBV15

cdr3_nt: TGTGCCAGCAGCGGGACAGGGAGGACTGCAACTAATGAAAAACTGTTTTTT
cdr3_aa: CASSGTGRTATNEKLFF
j_call: TRBJ1-4
d_call: TRBD1
v_call: TRBV5-4

cdr3_nt: TGTGCCAGCAGGGGGGAGGACTATGGCTACACCTTC
cdr3_aa: CASRGEDYGYTF
j_call: TRBJ1-2
d_call: -
v_call: TRBV2

cdr3_nt: TGTGCCAGCAGCTTATTGGGAGAAGAGACCCAGTACTTC
cdr3_aa: CASSLLGEETQYF
j_call: TRBJ2-5
d_call: -
v_call: TRBV7-9

cdr3_nt: TGTGCCAGCAGTCCGGGGTGGACTGAAGCTTTCTTT
cdr3_aa: CASSPGWTEAFF
j_call: TRBJ1-1
d_call: -
v_call: TRBV6-5

cdr3_nt: TGTGCCAGCAGATCAACGGGCGGGGGACACTACGAGCAGTACTTC
cdr3_aa: CASRSTGGGHYEQYF
j_call: TRBJ2-7
d_call: -
v_call: TRBV28